This T cell receptor (beta chain) came from a study of blood T cell repertoires in COVID-19 (dated by TCRdb to 2020 to 2022). General notes on the study: Samples from collaborators originated in the United States, Italy and Spain and spanned both the acute and convalescent phases of COVID-19. The prospective study material was composed of cDNA or gDNA derived from T cells, B-cell-depleted T cells, or PBMCs. Deeply sampled blood TCRbeta repertoires from subjects exposed to, actively infected with, or recovered from COVID-19 were included in the dataset. The repertoires were made available in a free public database intended to serve as a resource for research on the immune response to SARS-CoV-2. The samples were drawn from two sources: the first 160 participants of the ongoing ImmuneRACE study, and 1,000 to 1,500 subjects contributed by 6 global collaborators. A de-identified subject ID, COVID-19 status, age in years and sex were almost always included in the sample metadata. Where available, HLA class I and class II types were taken from metadata supplied by the sample provider and were not determined by assay-based typing. On the study overall, not on this receptor specifically: The amount of clinical and demographic metadata varied by source and participant and was provided uncurated.

From V the trimming removes 1 base and from J it removes 5 bases, while the gene matches leave 3 bases of the junction unaccounted for. Via the germline V gene (reference sequence), CDR1 is LGHDT and CDR2 YNNKEL. Its CDR3 holds 14 amino acids, cysteine through phenylalanine. The entry retains the CDR3 DNA only, 42 bases that are in frame from base 1. Note on this clone: The antigen it binds to is not known. Base qualities are not recorded, but no much larger clone differs from it by a single base.

Collaborating institutions collected whole blood in K2EDTA tubes following their own protocols. For TCRbeta analysis, collaborators shipped samples as frozen whole blood, isolated PBMCs, or DNA extracted from either of those sample types. TCRbeta CDR3 regions were amplified from genomic DNA using the immunoSEQ Assay, a bias-controlled multiplex PCR. The authors processed their data as follows. Within the assay, amplification of reference gene primers was used to estimate how many nucleated cells each sample contained. Sequence reads were collapsed and filtered to measure the absolute abundance of every unique TCRbeta CDR3 rearrangement. For each sample, productive Simpson clonality was calculated by taking the square root of Simpson's diversity index across productive rearrangements. TCRdb holds this immuneACCESS table with in-frame rearrangements only. Some clones are missing; in checked studies, unresolved V genes explain under half, and the rest has no known cause. The V and J calls and the clone size are those of that table, but D and trimming were determined from the DNA. The sample table contains around 100,000 clones; only one count was recorded for about 88% of them. The top ten clonotypes cover 5% to 8% of the sample.

Recombination linked TRBV3-1 (or the pseudogene TRBV3-2) to TRBJ2-5; 8 junctional bases match TRBD1. Sequenced sample: peripheral blood. This clonotype was sampled from a human donor in a cohort sampled during active COVID-19. The bases are TGTGCCAGCAGCCAAGGACAGGGGTATGAGACCCAGTACTTC. This sequence encodes CASSQGQGYETQYF.